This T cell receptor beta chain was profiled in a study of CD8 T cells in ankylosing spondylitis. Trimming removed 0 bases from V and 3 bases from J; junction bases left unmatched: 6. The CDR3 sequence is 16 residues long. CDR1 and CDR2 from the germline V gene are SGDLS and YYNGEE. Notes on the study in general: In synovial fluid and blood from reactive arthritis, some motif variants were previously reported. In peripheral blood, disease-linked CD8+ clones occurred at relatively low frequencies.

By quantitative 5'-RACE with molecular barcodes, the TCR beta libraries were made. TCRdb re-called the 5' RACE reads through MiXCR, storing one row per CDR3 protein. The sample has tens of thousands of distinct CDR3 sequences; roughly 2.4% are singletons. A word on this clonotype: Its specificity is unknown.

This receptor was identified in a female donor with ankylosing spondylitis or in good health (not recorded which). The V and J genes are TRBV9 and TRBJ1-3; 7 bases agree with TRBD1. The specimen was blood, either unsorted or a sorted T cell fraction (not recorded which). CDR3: CASSVGGTGVGNTIYF. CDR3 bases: TGTGCCAGCAGCGTAGGGGGCACAGGGGTTGGAAACACCATATATTTT. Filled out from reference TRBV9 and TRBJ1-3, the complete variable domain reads DSGVTQTPKHLITATGQRVTLRCSPRSGDLSVYWYQQSLDQGLQFLIQYYNGEERAKGNILERFSAQQFPDLHSELNLSSLELGDSALYFCASSVGGTGVGNTIYFGEGSWLTVV.